This is a list of T cell receptor delta chains from one sample in a study of Vδ1+ human thymocytes. TCRdb re-called the multiplex PCR reads through CATT. The sample holds about 75,000 delta-chain clones, around 32% seen once. The sample was Vdelta1+ gamma-delta thymocytes from the thymus. The origin of the receptors is a boy in the first two years of life who had congenital heart surgery. Each CDR3 is given without its conserved first and last residue.

TRDJ1 TRDV1 ALGELARFLSLDASDKLI
TRDJ1 TRDV1 ALGELPSEALADKLI
TRDJ1 TRDV1 ALGELLTGWGLHTDKLI
TRDJ1 TRDV1 ALGSLAIHHWGNRRTDKLI
TRDJ1 TRDV1 ALGGQGPDKLI
TRDJ1 TRDV1 ALGPLPKYTLSTLYSGSYTDKLI
TRDJ1 TRDV1 ALGERLVLGDTGLPSPYTDKLI
TRDJ1 TRDV1 ALGCQPPELLGENTDKLI
TRDJ1 TRDV1 ALGERRAPQLNVLGIYTDKLI
TRDJ1 TRDV1 ALGGGGLYTDKLI
TRDJ1 TRDV1 ALGEPTRPLGDNTDKLI
TRDJ1 TRDV1 ALGEISLLNTKDTKLI
TRDJ1 TRDV1 ALGANFGTGGGLYTDKLI
TRDJ1 TRDV1 ALGVIPGYTDKLI
TRDJ1 TRDV1 ALGELTGLPPIGYWGTRYTDKLI
TRDJ1 TRDV1 ALGTLSLPLTGASTDKLI
TRDJ1 TRDV1 ALGALMCTGWTTDKLI
TRDJ1 TRDV1 ALGETKNPLGDTEIDKLI
TRDJ1 TRDV1 ALGELGDLPPRFWGIGLADKLI
TRDJ1 TRDV1 ALGGATGGYFGADKLI
TRDJ1 TRDV1 ALGEPWPTPWGIQPYNSTDKLI
TRDJ1 TRDV1 ALGEYRTGGYLPQTGKLI
TRDJ1 TRDV1 ALGALKDDKLI
TRDJ1 TRDV1 ALGEWDSDTGGYMSDKLI
TRDJ1 TRDV1 ALGDGHGGGYADKLI
TRDJ1 TRDV1 ALGMAGRVACTDKLI
TRDJ1 TRDV1 ALGELSLPNRNYWGIRAPPDKLI
TRDJ3 TRDV2 ACALGDSSWDTRQVF
TRDJ1 TRDV1 ALGELSITWGAYTDKLI
TRDJ1 TRDV1 ALGELPLRRPQYTDKLI
TRDJ1 TRDV1 ALGGYNVLDKLI
TRDJ1 TRDV1 ALGDPGGDAYTDKLI
TRDJ1 TRDV1 ALGELVPTWGIQAYTDKLI